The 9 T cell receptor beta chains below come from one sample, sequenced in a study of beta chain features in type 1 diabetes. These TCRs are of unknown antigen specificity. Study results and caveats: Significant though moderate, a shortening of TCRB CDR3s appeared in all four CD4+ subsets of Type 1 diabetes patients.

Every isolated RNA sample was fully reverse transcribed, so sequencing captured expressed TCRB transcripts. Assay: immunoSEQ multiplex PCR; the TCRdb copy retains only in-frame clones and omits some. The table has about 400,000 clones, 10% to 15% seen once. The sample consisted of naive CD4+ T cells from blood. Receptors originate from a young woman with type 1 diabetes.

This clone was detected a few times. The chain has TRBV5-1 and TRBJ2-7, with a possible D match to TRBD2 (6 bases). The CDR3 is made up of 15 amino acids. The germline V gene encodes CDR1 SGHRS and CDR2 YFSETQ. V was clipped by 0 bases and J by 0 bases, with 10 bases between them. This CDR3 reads CASSLDSGSSYEQYF. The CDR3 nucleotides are TGCGCCAGCAGCTTGGATAGCGGTAGCTCCTACGAGCAGTACTTC.

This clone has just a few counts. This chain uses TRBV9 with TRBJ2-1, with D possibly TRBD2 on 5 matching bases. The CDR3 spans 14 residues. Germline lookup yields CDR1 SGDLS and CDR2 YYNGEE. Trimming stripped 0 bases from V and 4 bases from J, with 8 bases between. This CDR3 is CASSVAGIYNEQFF. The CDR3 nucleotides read TGTGCCAGCAGCGTAGCCGGGATTTACAATGAGCAGTTCTTC.

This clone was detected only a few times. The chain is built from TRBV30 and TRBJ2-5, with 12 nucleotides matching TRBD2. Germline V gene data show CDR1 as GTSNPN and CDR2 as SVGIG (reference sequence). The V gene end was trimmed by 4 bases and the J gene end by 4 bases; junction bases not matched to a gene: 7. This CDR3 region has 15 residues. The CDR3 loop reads CAWTRLAGVGETQYF. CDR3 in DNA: TGTGCCTGGACTAGACTAGCGGGAGTAGGAGAGACCCAGTACTTC.

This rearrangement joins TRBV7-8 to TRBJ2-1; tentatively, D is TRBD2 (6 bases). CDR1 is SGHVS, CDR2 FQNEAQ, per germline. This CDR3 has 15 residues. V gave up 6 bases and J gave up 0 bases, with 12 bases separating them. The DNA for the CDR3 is TGTGCCAGCAGTTTGCGGGATAGCTCCTACAATGAGCAGTTCTTC. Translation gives CASSLRDSSYNEQFF. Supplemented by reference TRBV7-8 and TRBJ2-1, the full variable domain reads GAGVSQSPRYKVAKRGQDVALRCDPISGHVSLFWYQQALGQGPEFLTYFQNEAQLDKSGLPSDRFFAERPEGSVSTLKIQRTQQEDSAVYLCASSLRDSSYNEQFFGPGTRLTVL.

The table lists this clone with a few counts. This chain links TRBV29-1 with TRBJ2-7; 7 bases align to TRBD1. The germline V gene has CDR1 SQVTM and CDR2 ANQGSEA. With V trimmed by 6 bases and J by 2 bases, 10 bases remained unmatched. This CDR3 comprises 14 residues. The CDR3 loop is CSVVTGDTTYEQYF. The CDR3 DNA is TGCAGCGTCGTCACAGGGGATACAACCTACGAGCAGTACTTC.

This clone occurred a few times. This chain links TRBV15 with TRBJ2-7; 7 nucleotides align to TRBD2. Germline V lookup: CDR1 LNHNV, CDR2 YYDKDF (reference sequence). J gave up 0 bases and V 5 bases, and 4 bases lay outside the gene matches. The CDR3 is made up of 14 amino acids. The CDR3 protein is CATSQAGSSYEQYF. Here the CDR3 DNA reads TGTGCCACCAGCCAAGCGGGGAGCTCCTACGAGCAGTACTTC.

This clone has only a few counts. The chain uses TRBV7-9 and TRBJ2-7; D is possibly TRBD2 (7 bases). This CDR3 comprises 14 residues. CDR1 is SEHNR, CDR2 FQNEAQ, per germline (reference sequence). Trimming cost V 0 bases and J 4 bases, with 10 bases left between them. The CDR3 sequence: CASSLAGGGYEQYF. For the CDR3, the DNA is TGTGCCAGCAGCTTAGCAGGGGGGGGATACGAGCAGTACTTC.

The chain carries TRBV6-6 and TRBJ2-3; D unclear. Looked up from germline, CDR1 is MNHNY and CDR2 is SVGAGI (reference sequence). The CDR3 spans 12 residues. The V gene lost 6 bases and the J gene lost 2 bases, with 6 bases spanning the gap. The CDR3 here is CASSPTTDTQYF. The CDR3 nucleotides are TGTGCCAGCAGCCCTACCACAGATACGCAGTATTTT.

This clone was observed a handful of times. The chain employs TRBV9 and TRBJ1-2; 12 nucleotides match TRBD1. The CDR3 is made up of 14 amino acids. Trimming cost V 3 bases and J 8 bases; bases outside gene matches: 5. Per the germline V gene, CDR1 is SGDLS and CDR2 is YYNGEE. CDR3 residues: CASSATGTGGGYTF. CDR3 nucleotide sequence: TGTGCCAGCAGCGCAACCGGGACAGGGGGCGGCTACACCTTC.